The 6 T cell receptor beta chains below were found in one sample sequenced in a study of CD8 T cell repertoires and HIV-1 epitope variants (TCRdb year 2020). The method behind the library was the immunoSEQ multiplex PCR assay. As stored in TCRdb, this immuneACCESS dataset retains in-frame rearrangements with V and J assigned. A fraction of the clones does not appear; measured against another copy, unresolved V genes explain less than half of the discrepancy, and the remainder lacks a known reason. The sample has 80,000 to 95,000 clones on record, roughly four fifths of them singletons. The ten largest make up about 26% of the sample. Sequencing was done on a sample of uncultured baseline CD8+ T cells from peripheral blood mononuclear cells (PBMCs). The receptors come from a male donor with HIV.

The rearrangement links TRBV6-5 to TRBJ1-1, with 9 bases aligning to TRBD1. Germline assignment: CDR1 MNHEY and CDR2 SVGAGI. The CDR3 loop spans 15 amino acids. V shed 5 bases, J shed 5 bases, and the junction held 9 bases outside the gene matches. CDR3 protein: CASSGRTGDGTEAFF. The CDR3, as DNA: TGTGCCAGCAGTGGGCGGACAGGGGACGGGACTGAAGCTTTCTTT.

The chain carries TRBV10-2 and TRBJ2-5, with TRBD1 matching over 7 bases. CDR3 size: 14 residues. V shed 6 bases and J 5 bases; nucleotides not matched to a gene: 9. Germline CDR1 and CDR2: WSHSY and SAAADI. DNA of the CDR3: TGCGCCAGCAGAAATGGACAGGCGAGGGAGACCCAGTACTTC. Translated: CASRNGQARETQYF.

V and J are TRBV4-1 and TRBJ1-2; weak D call: TRBD1 (5 bases). There are 16 residues in the CDR3. Trimming took 2 bases from V and 7 from J, leaving 20 bases between them. The germline V gene has CDR1 MGHRA and CDR2 YSYEKL. CDR3 DNA sequence: TGCGCCAGCAGCCAACCCTTCGACATAGGGGTTCGTGGCTACACCTTC. It encodes CASSQPFDIGVRGYTF.

This chain joins TRBV11-3 and TRBJ1-2; no firm D call. Trimming shortened V by 2 bases and J by 12 bases, and 16 bases separated the two germline ends. This CDR3 contains 13 residues. Germline-derived CDR1 and CDR2 are SGHNT and YENEEA. The CDR3 is CASSLTPSRGDTF. DNA of the CDR3: TGTGCCAGCAGCTTAACCCCCTCTCGAGGAGACACCTTC.

This clone turned up a few times. The chain recombines TRBV6-5 with TRBJ2-7; 8 bases align to TRBD1. CDR3 length: 14 amino acids. Germline V gene sequence: CDR1 MNHEY, CDR2 SVGAGI. J lost 2 bases, V lost 5 bases, and 5 bases had no gene match. The CDR3 DNA is TGTGCCAGCAGTCCCAGACAGGGGCCCTACGAGCAGTACTTC. This sequence encodes CASSPRQGPYEQYF.

This chain's CDR3 is CASSVVSTGANVLTF. In DNA form, the CDR3 reads TGTGCCAGCAGCGTAGTCTCCACTGGGGCCAACGTCCTGACTTTC. The chain links TRBV9 to TRBJ2-6; D is ambiguous. Trimming took 0 bases from V and 2 from J, leaving 6 bases between them. The CDR3 has 15 amino acids. Germline loops: CDR1 SGDLS, CDR2 YYNGEE.